The 7 T cell receptor beta chains reported below all come from one sample, sequenced in a study of Graves' ophthalmopathy and Graves' hyperthyroidism. Transcripts of RNA were the source for amplifying TCR beta CDR3 regions. Following a first-round RT-PCR that used HTBI primers, a second-round multiplex PCR was carried out. TCRdb re-derived calls from the multiplex PCR reads in MiXCR, one entry per CDR3 protein. The data hold about 390,000 distinct CDR3 sequences, with 15% to 19% observed a single time. The sample comprised peripheral blood. The receptors here all came from a woman under 30 with stable Graves' hyperthyroidism.

This clonotype was seen a few times. The rearrangement joins TRBV9 to TRBJ2-5; D is possibly TRBD2 (7 bases). The CDR3 is made up of 16 amino acids. The germline CDR1 and CDR2 sequences are SGDLS and YYNGEE. The germline V and J ends were trimmed by 3 bases and 5 bases, with 20 bases remaining between them. This CDR3 reads CASSAGEGLARETQYF. Written as DNA, the CDR3 is TGTGCCAGCAGCGCAGGGGAGGGTTTGGCGAGGGAGACCCAGTACTTC.

This clonotype occurred many times. The chain employs TRBV24-1 and TRBJ1-5; D gene ambiguous. The germline V and J ends were trimmed by 3 bases and 11 bases, with 16 bases remaining between them. Germline V CDR1 and CDR2: KGHDR, SFDVKD. The CDR3 totals 14 residues. The CDR3 here is CATSDRTGLGAQHF. For the CDR3, the DNA is TGTGCCACCAGTGATAGGACCGGACTTGGGGCCCAGCATTTT.

This clonotype was seen many times. The genes are TRBV7-2 and TRBJ2-5; a weak D match, TRBD1 (5 bases). Per germline, CDR1 SGHTA and CDR2 FQGNSA. There are 15 residues in the CDR3. Trimming cost V 5 bases and J 0 bases, with 13 bases left between them. The CDR3 protein is CASSLAWTHQETQYF. The CDR3 bases are TGTGCCAGCAGCCTCGCTTGGACACACCAAGAGACCCAGTACTTC.

This clonotype showed up just once. The chain carries TRBV27 and TRBJ1-2, with D possibly being TRBD1 (5 bases). The length of the CDR3 is 17 residues. The V end lost 8 bases, the J end lost 1 base, and 23 bases lay between the germline ends. Per germline, CDR1 MNHEY and CDR2 SMNVEV (reference sequence). The CDR3 bases are TGTGCCAGCTGCGCTGGGGTAGGGGTTTTTAGTAACTATGGCTACACCTTC. It encodes CASCAGVGVFSNYGYTF.

For this clonotype: No conserved phenylalanine or tryptophan is present at the end of the CDR3, so a read error is the likely explanation. V usage is TRBV2 and J usage is TRBJ1-1; unclear D gene. The CDR3 consists of 15 residues. Germline V gives CDR1 SNHLY, CDR2 FYNNEI. Trimming removed 7 bases at V and 0 bases at J, with 15 bases between. The DNA for the CDR3 is TGTGCCAGCATAGTATGGGGTTACATGAACACTGAAGCTTTCTCT. It specifies CASIVWGYMNTEAFS.

This chain links TRBV28 with TRBJ1-1, with D maybe TRBD1 (5 bases). The V and J ends lost 5 bases and 1 base respectively, with 20 bases between them. Per the germline V gene, CDR1 is MDHEN and CDR2 is SYDVKM. The CDR3 consists of 17 residues. In DNA form, the CDR3 reads TGTGCCAGCAGTAATCAGGGCTTGTTTCGGGGGAACACTGAAGCTTTCTTT. It translates to CASSNQGLFRGNTEAFF. Full variable domain (outside the CDR3, taken from reference TRBV28 and TRBJ1-1): DVKVTQSSRYLVKRTGEKVFLECVQDMDHENMFWYRQDPGLGLRLIYFSYDVKMKEKGDIPEGYSVSREKKERFSLILESASTNQTSMYLCASSNQGLFRGNTEAFFGQGTRLTVV.

This clonotype came up many times. The J gene is TRBJ1-2, the V gene TRBV12-3 or TRBV12-4; a possible D gene is TRBD1 (6 bases). The CDR3 covers 13 residues. Trimming shortened V by 7 bases and J by 5 bases, and 14 bases separated the two germline ends. The CDR3 sequence is CASNSLDSYGYTF. DNA for the CDR3: TGTGCCAGCAATTCCCTGGACAGTTATGGCTACACCTTC.